These T cell receptor beta chains were read from a single sample in a study of blood T cell repertoires in COVID-19. Sequencing used immunoSEQ multiplex PCR; TCRdb keeps in-frame clones, though not all of them. The repertoire holds more than 95,000 clones, with about 89% as singletons. Sequencing input: peripheral blood. These receptors were obtained from a human donor in a cohort sampled during active COVID-19. CDR3s include the opening cysteine and the closing phenylalanine or tryptophan.

V,J,CDR3
TRBV2,TRBJ1-2,CASRVRVLDYGYTF
TRBV7-9,TRBJ1-5,CASTSETNQPQHF
TRBV11-2,TRBJ2-1,CASSSRLDSSYNEQFF
TRBV27,TRBJ2-7,CASAPAVTYEQYF
TRBV12-3/TRBV12-4,TRBJ1-6,CASGQGSSPLHF
TRBV18,TRBJ2-7,CASSPGTSSYEQYF
TRBV29-1,TRBJ2-7,CSVGMSSYEQYF
TRBV4-3,TRBJ2-7,CASSQDAGASLEQYF
TRBV11-2,TRBJ2-7,CASSSTPMSPYEQYF
TRBV7-2,TRBJ2-5,CASSSLWDSQAQYF
TRBV5-4,TRBJ2-3,CASSPYRTSQRLTDTQYF
TRBV4-2,TRBJ2-1,CASSQLLAGGLYNEQFF
TRBV4-1,TRBJ2-7,CASSQENLGRAWVYEQYF
TRBV5-4,TRBJ1-1,CASSPRGQNRVEAFF
TRBV4-1,TRBJ2-3,CASSHTSGLTDTQYF
TRBV3-1/TRBV3-2,TRBJ2-3,CASSPGRTRKADTQYF
TRBV11-3,TRBJ1-1,CASSSSMTGGNTEAFF
TRBV9,TRBJ1-6,CASSVWEGSPLHF
TRBV18,TRBJ2-7,CASSPIGTASYEQYF
TRBV19,TRBJ2-7,CASSGTGGKQYF
TRBV5-4,TRBJ2-5,CASSLAGKETQYF
TRBV11-3,TRBJ1-2,CASSLDRGSYGYTF
TRBV5-6,TRBJ2-7,CASVPFRTAPYEQYF
TRBV11-3,TRBJ1-2,CASSRDRFNYGYTF
TRBV4-1,TRBJ2-7,CASSQGVRGRPTYYEQYF
TRBV4-2,TRBJ2-2,CASSQVGVGASNTGELFF
TRBV7-8,TRBJ2-5,CASSSIRPGVDGTQYF
TRBV18,TRBJ1-2,CASSPGAQGGYTF
TRBV7-8,TRBJ2-1,CASSLLAGAYNEQFF
TRBV6-1,TRBJ2-1,CASSEANLQYNEQFF
TRBV12-3/TRBV12-4,TRBJ2-7,CASSFVRREQYF
TRBV11-3,TRBJ2-7,CASSFRTGESYEQYF